This note documents a single TCR beta chain sequence. This sample includes further DNA sequences coding for the same CDR3. The CDR3 contains 16 residues. From germline, CDR1 is SGHRS and CDR2 YFSETQ. V was clipped by 0 bases and J by 0 bases, with 7 bases between them. Assay: immunoSEQ multiplex PCR; the TCRdb copy retains only in-frame clones and omits some. This table holds about 680,000 clones, about 74% found once. This sample is drawn from a study of shared clonotypes between healthy human individuals. Sequencing was done on a sample of memory CD4+ T cells sorted from blood. The subset: CD45RA-negative fraction. The V and J genes are TRBV5-1 and TRBJ2-6, with unresolved D. The origin of this receptor is a woman aged 30 to 39 in good health. Written as DNA, the CDR3 is TGCGCCAGCAGCTTGGAGTCGGGCTCTGGGGCCAACGTCCTGACTTTC. This translates into CASSLESGSGANVLTF.